A single sample gave rise to the 18 T cell receptor beta chains below, sequenced in a study of cytomegalovirus exposure and HLA in healthy donors. The PCR contained 60 Vbeta and 13 Jbeta primers. Assay used: immunoSEQ multiplex PCR; TCRdb lists only in-frame clones, some missing. This sample carries 150,000 or so clones, 75% of them seen once, and the ten largest clones take about 3.5%. The sample comprised PBMCs. These receptors were taken from a man between 40 and 49 years old in good health and CMV-seronegative.

This clone appeared a few times. This chain connects TRBV5-4 to TRBJ1-1; D not certain. Germline-derived CDR1 and CDR2 are SGHNT and YYREEE (reference sequence). V was pared by 0 bases and J by 4 bases, with 4 bases between. The CDR3 has 12 residues. Here the CDR3 reads CASSLDGTEAFF. CDR3 nucleotide sequence: TGTGCCAGCAGCTTGGACGGCACTGAAGCTTTCTTT.

On this clone itself: One end of the junction is discordant with germline, which a read error may explain. The V call is TRBV7-9, the J call TRBJ1-4; 9 bases match TRBD1. CDR1 is SEHNR, CDR2 FQNEAQ, per germline (reference sequence). This CDR3 spans 17 amino acids. The CDR3 DNA sequence: TGTTCCAGCAGCTACCCTACAGGGGGCGTTGGTAATGAAAAACTGTTTTTT. Translation: CSSSYPTGGVGNEKLFF. Full variable domain (missing parts from reference TRBV7-9 and TRBJ1-4): DTGVSQNPRHKITKRGQNVTFRCDPISEHNRLYWYRQTLGQGPEFLTYFQNEAQLEKSRLLSDRFSAERPKGSFSTLEIQRTEQGDSAMYLCSSSYPTGGVGNEKLFFGSGTQLSVL.

This chain joins TRBV9 and TRBJ2-2; D remains unclear. CDR1 SGDLS and CDR2 YYNGEE come from the germline V gene. With 3 bases removed from V and 1 base from J, the gap between germline ends came to 4 bases. This CDR3 contains 13 residues. This chain's CDR3 is CASSGQNTGELFF. The CDR3 DNA sequence: TGTGCCAGCAGCGGTCAGAACACCGGGGAGCTGTTTTTT.

The genes are TRBV7-9 and TRBJ2-3, with D possibly being TRBD2 (5 bases). The germline V and J ends were trimmed by 4 bases and 4 bases, with 6 bases remaining between them. There are 12 residues in the CDR3. CDR1 SEHNR and CDR2 FQNEAQ come from the germline V gene (reference sequence). CDR3 amino acids: CASSSGSDTQYF. For the CDR3, the DNA is TGTGCCAGCAGCTCGGGGTCAGATACGCAGTATTTT.

V usage is TRBV12-5 and J usage is TRBJ2-5; TRBD1 aligns across 7 bases. The germline V gene has CDR1 LGHNT and CDR2 FRNRAP. The trim removed 5 bases at V and 3 bases at J, leaving 9 bases unmatched. The CDR3 consists of 15 residues. CDR3 region: CASGPGQPWEETQYF. Written as DNA, the CDR3 is TGTGCTAGTGGTCCGGGACAGCCCTGGGAAGAGACCCAGTACTTC.

This clone appeared once. The chain employs TRBV18 and TRBJ1-1; D gene uncertain. The CDR3 consists of 16 residues. The ends were cut back, 0 bases at V and 5 bases at J, with 16 bases in the middle. CDR1 KGHSH and CDR2 LQKENI come from the germline V gene. DNA of the CDR3: TGTGCCAGCTCACCACCTCTAGTGGGCCGGGGTACTGAAGCTTTCTTT. Its translation is CASSPPLVGRGTEAFF.

Concerning this clone: Germline and junction disagree at one end, which may indicate a read error. This sequence joins TRBV4-1 and TRBJ1-5, with D tentatively TRBD1 (6 bases). The CDR3 runs 15 residues. From germline, CDR1 is MGHRA and CDR2 YSYEKL. Written as DNA, the CDR3 is TGCGCCAGCAGCCAAAGGACAGATAGCAGTCAGCCCCAGCATTTT. It translates to CASSQRTDSSQPQHF.

The rearrangement joins TRBV28 to TRBJ2-5, with D unclear. The J call may be wrong; the DNA end is better matched by TRBJ2-7. The CDR3 extends over 13 amino acids. In germline, CDR1 is MDHEN, CDR2 SYDVKM. CDR3 in amino acids: CASSLLISYEQYF. The CDR3 bases are TGTGCCAGCAGCCTATTGATCTCCTACGAGCAGTACTTC.

This clone came up once. The chain combines TRBV5-1 with TRBJ2-5, with 7 bases lining up with TRBD1. J lost 5 bases, V lost 4 bases, and 8 bases had no gene match. The CDR3 sequence is 14 residues long. Germline values: CDR1 SGHRS, CDR2 YFSETQ. The CDR3 here is CASSQGQLKETQYF. The CDR3 DNA sequence: TGCGCCAGCAGCCAGGGACAGCTCAAGGAGACCCAGTACTTC.

The rearrangement joins TRBV6-5 to TRBJ1-5; a weak D match, TRBD1 (6 bases). V was cut by 6 bases and J by 9 bases, with 21 bases left in between. The CDR3 extends over 15 amino acids. Germline CDR1 is MNHEY and CDR2 is SVGAGI. This CDR3 reads CASSVDRWGFWPQHF. The CDR3 DNA sequence: TGTGCCAGCAGCGTCGACAGGTGGGGTTTCTGGCCCCAGCATTTT.

This clone has a handful of counts. The chain joins TRBV6-5 to TRBJ2-1; unclear D gene. The CDR3 spans 10 residues. In germline, CDR1 is MNHEY, CDR2 SVGAGI. V was trimmed by 10 bases and J by 9 bases, leaving 10 bases between them. The CDR3 here is CATGSGEQFF. The CDR3, as DNA: TGTGCCACCGGGTCTGGTGAGCAGTTCTTC.

This sequence joins TRBV7-3 and TRBJ2-3, with a weak D call TRBD2 (6 bases). The CDR3 has 14 amino acids. Germline values: CDR1 SGHTA, CDR2 FQGTGA. Trimming took off 5 bases at V and 1 base at J, with 10 bases between the two ends. The CDR3 sequence: CASSPQRGTDTQYF. DNA for the CDR3: TGTGCCAGCAGCCCCCAGCGGGGCACAGATACGCAGTATTTT. Filled out from reference TRBV7-3 and TRBJ2-3, the complete variable domain reads GAGVSQTPSNKVTEKGKYVELRCDPISGHTALYWYRQSLGQGPEFLIYFQGTGAADDSGLPNDRFFAVRPEGSVSTLKIQRTERGDSAVYLCASSPQRGTDTQYFGPGTRLTVL.

This clone was found a few times. This chain joins TRBV7-9 and TRBJ2-1; TRBD2 matches at 7 bases. With 3 bases clipped from V and 2 bases from J, the junction kept 4 bases outside the gene matches. Germline CDR1 and CDR2: SEHNR and FQNEAQ (reference sequence). This CDR3 has 15 amino acids. The CDR3 sequence: CASSLGGSAYNEQFF. DNA for the CDR3: TGTGCCAGCAGCTTGGGGGGGAGCGCCTACAATGAGCAGTTCTTC.

The gene calls are TRBV19 and TRBJ1-2, with D perhaps TRBD1 (6 bases). Trimming stripped 10 bases from V and 5 bases from J, with 11 bases between. Germline V gene lookup returns CDR1 LNHDA and CDR2 SQIVND (reference sequence). This CDR3 is 11 amino acids long. CDR3 in DNA: TGTGCCACGGGACAACTATATGGCTACACCTTC. Protein sequence: CATGQLYGYTF. The variable domain in full, completed from reference TRBV19 and TRBJ1-2, reads DGGITQSPKYLFRKEGQNVTLSCEQNLNHDAMYWYRQDPGQGLRLIYYSQIVNDFQKGDIAEGYSVSREKKESFPLTVTSAQKNPTAFYLCATGQLYGYTFGSGTRLTVV.

This clone was observed a single time. As DNA, the CDR3 is TGCGCCAGCAGCCAAGATGCGGGGCTCCAAGAGACCCAGTACTTC. The encoded protein is CASSQDAGLQETQYF. The chain employs TRBV4-3 and TRBJ2-5; D is possibly TRBD2 (6 bases). Germline V gene lookup returns CDR1 LGHNA and CDR2 YSLEER. Trimming pared 0 bases from V and 1 base from J, leaving 9 bases between. The length of the CDR3 is 15 residues.

The rearrangement joins TRBV7-3 to TRBJ2-1; 8 bases align to TRBD2. The CDR3 has 14 residues. Germline V gene sequence: CDR1 SGHTA, CDR2 FQGTGA. Germline trimming cut 6 bases from V and 4 bases from J; bases unmatched to any gene: 5. CDR3 sequence: CASSPGTSYNEQFF. CDR3 nucleotide sequence: TGTGCCAGCAGTCCCGGGACTAGTTACAATGAGCAGTTCTTC.

The V gene is TRBV19, the J gene TRBJ2-5, with D perhaps TRBD1 (5 bases). Germline V lookup: CDR1 LNHDA, CDR2 SQIVND (reference sequence). The V end was cut by 2 bases, the J end by 5 bases, with 18 bases between. The length of the CDR3 is 16 residues. The CDR3 DNA follows: TGTGCCAGTAGTATACTTGTTAGGTCAGGGTGGGAGACCCAGTACTTC. Translating it yields CASSILVRSGWETQYF.

This chain uses TRBV10-2 with TRBJ2-7; 7 bases agree with TRBD2. The V segment lost 0 bases and the J segment 7 bases; nucleotides outside the gene matches: 9. This CDR3 comprises 15 residues. Looked up from germline, CDR1 is WSHSY and CDR2 is SAAADI. CDR3 region: CASSESRLAAWEQYF. The CDR3 DNA is TGCGCCAGCAGTGAGTCGAGACTAGCCGCTTGGGAGCAGTACTTC.